The 9 T cell receptor beta chains reported below all come from one sample, sequenced in a study of regulatory T cells in long-lasting Graves disease. Building the TCR beta libraries relied on iRepertoire HTBI primers, and CDR3 regions underwent Arm-PCR. MiXCR, run by TCRdb on the multiplex PCR reads, gives a single entry per CDR3 protein. The table records about 430,000 distinct CDR3 sequences, approximately 15% of them present only once. Time point denoted: newly diagnosed GD, antithyroid drugs for less than 3 months. After RNA was extracted from PBMCs, the TCR library was made from it. Separately, the same data were catalogued under a study of T cells in Graves' hyperthyroidism and ophthalmopathy.

This material consisted of peripheral blood mononuclear cells (PBMCs), taken at new diagnosis, from a patient treated with antithyroid drugs. The receptors originated from a woman in her forties with Graves disease.

As regards this clonotype: Only one base separates this from a far larger clonotype, so it likely reflects a read error. The chain uses TRBV3-1 and TRBJ2-5; D gene uncertain. V gave up 10 bases and J gave up 5 bases, with 11 bases separating them. The germline V gene encodes CDR1 LGHDT and CDR2 YNNKEL (reference sequence). The CDR3 covers 11 residues. In nucleotides, the CDR3 is TGTGCCATCAGTCGAAGGGAGACCCAGTACTTC. Amino acid sequence: CAISRRETQYF.

This clonotype occurred many times. This chain joins TRBV3-1 and TRBJ2-1; D gene ambiguous. Germline V gives CDR1 LGHDT, CDR2 YNNKEL (reference sequence). This CDR3 contains 17 residues. Trimming pared 0 bases from V and 5 bases from J, leaving 17 bases between. This chain's CDR3 is CASSQEGLPDEHNEQFF. For the CDR3, the DNA is TGTGCCAGCAGCCAAGAAGGGCTACCCGATGAACACAATGAGCAGTTCTTC.

This clonotype was picked up a small number of times. The genes are TRBV20-1 and TRBJ2-3; 12 bases agree with TRBD2. CDR3 length: 14 amino acids. Germline values: CDR1 DFQATT, CDR2 SNEGSKA (reference sequence). The ends lost 5 bases at V and 3 bases at J; junction bases unmatched: 3. The CDR3 protein is CSAGLAGITDTQYF. The CDR3 DNA is TGCAGTGCTGGACTAGCGGGAATAACAGATACGCAGTATTTT.

The genes are TRBV19 and TRBJ2-7; TRBD2 matches at 12 bases. V gave up 5 bases and J gave up 3 bases; unmatched junction bases: 5. Germline V lookup: CDR1 LNHDA, CDR2 SQIVND (reference sequence). The CDR3 covers 15 residues. This CDR3 is CASSVLAGGNYEQYF. CDR3 nucleotides: TGTGCCAGTAGTGTTCTAGCGGGAGGGAACTACGAGCAGTACTTC.

This clonotype has ten or more counts. This chain uses TRBV20-1 with TRBJ1-2; D may be TRBD1 (6 bases). V was cut by 3 bases and J by 5 bases, with 10 bases left in between. This CDR3 contains 12 residues. Germline lookup yields CDR1 DFQATT and CDR2 SNEGSKA (reference sequence). The CDR3 region is CSASAQGYGYTF. The CDR3 DNA follows: TGCAGTGCTAGCGCGCAGGGGTATGGCTACACCTTC.

This clonotype was seen at least ten times. The CDR3 sequence: CASSLSGGVGETQYF. The CDR3 DNA follows: TGTGCCAGCAGCTTATCCGGGGGAGTGGGGGAGACCCAGTACTTC. The chain employs TRBV7-3 and TRBJ2-5; D may be TRBD2 (6 bases). The germline V and J ends were trimmed by 2 bases and 5 bases, with 15 bases remaining between them. This CDR3 is built from 15 residues. Germline V lookup: CDR1 SGHTA, CDR2 FQGTGA.

This clonotype was detected ten times or more. V and J are TRBV10-1 and TRBJ2-7, with D perhaps given as TRBD1 or TRBD2 (6 bases each). V was clipped by 6 bases and J by 5 bases, with 17 bases between them. Germline lookup yields CDR1 WNHNN and CDR2 SYGVQD (reference sequence). The CDR3 loop spans 14 amino acids. The CDR3 loop is CASRGRGGRNEQYF. The CDR3 coding sequence is TGCGCCAGCAGGGGTAGAGGGGGGCGCAACGAGCAGTACTTC.

This clonotype occurred many times. V and J are TRBV12-5 and TRBJ1-1; perhaps TRBD1 as D (6 bases). Germline-derived CDR1 and CDR2 are LGHNT and FRNRAP. The CDR3 runs to 14 residues. V was cut by 1 base and J by 2 bases, with 8 bases left in between. CDR3 amino acids: CASGLGQANTEAFF. The CDR3 DNA follows: TGTGCTAGTGGTTTGGGACAGGCTAACACTGAAGCTTTCTTT.

In this sample, this clonotype turned up many times. Its ends do not fully match the called genes, so a read error is possible. The chain combines TRBV2 with TRBJ2-2; D gene uncertain. CDR1 and CDR2 from the germline V gene are SNHLY and FYNNEI. The CDR3 runs 14 residues. CDR3 sequence: CASREASETGELFF. CDR3 DNA: TGTGCCAGCAGGGAAGCGTCGGAGACCGGGGAGCTGTTTTTT.